The 29 T cell receptor beta chains given below trace back to one sample, sequenced in a study of cytomegalovirus exposure and HLA in healthy donors. PCR involved 60 Vbeta and 13 Jbeta primers. TCRdb keeps only in-frame clones here, not all; method: immunoSEQ multiplex PCR. The repertoire holds around 90,000 clones, with approximately 86% as singletons. Sequenced material: PBMCs. The receptors derive from a man aged 30 to 39 in good health and CMV-seropositive.

V and J are TRBV27 and TRBJ1-5; D is uncertain. This CDR3 is built from 13 residues. Trimming stripped 6 bases from V and 7 bases from J, with 13 bases between. Looked up from germline, CDR1 is MNHEY and CDR2 is SMNVEV (reference sequence). The DNA of the CDR3 is TGTGCCAGCAGAGAGGGTCCCGGGCAGCCCCAGCATTTT. Translated: CASREGPGQPQHF.

This chain joins TRBV1 and TRBJ2-7; the table's D call, TRBD1, has no DNA check behind it. TRBV1 is classified as a pseudogene. The CDR3 spans 18 residues. The CDR3, as DNA: TGCACCAGCATGCCTGGGACAGGCTCATTACGAGTACTCTACGAGCAGTACTTC. This codes for CTSMPGTGSLRVLYEQYF.

The rearrangement uses TRBV19 and TRBJ2-1; 9 positions match TRBD2. Germline V lookup: CDR1 LNHDA, CDR2 SQIVND (reference sequence). V dropped 4 bases and J dropped 7; count of bases not matched to a gene: 11. The CDR3 spans 16 residues. The CDR3 region has the DNA TGTGCCAGTAGTACCCGTGGTAGCGGGGGAGGGAATGAGCAGTTCTTC. Translation gives CASSTRGSGGGNEQFF.

The chain has TRBV19 and TRBJ1-2, with unresolved D. The CDR3 contains 17 residues. The germline gives CDR1 LNHDA, CDR2 SQIVND (reference sequence). Deletions cut 1 base from V and 2 bases from J, with 17 bases between. CDR3 nucleotide sequence: TGTGCCAGTAGTATAGCCCCAGTGACTGTCACCAACTATGGCTACACCTTC. The encoded protein is CASSIAPVTVTNYGYTF. The full variable domain, completed using reference TRBV19 and TRBJ1-2, is DGGITQSPKYLFRKEGQNVTLSCEQNLNHDAMYWYRQDPGQGLRLIYYSQIVNDFQKGDIAEGYSVSREKKESFPLTVTSAQKNPTAFYLCASSIAPVTVTNYGYTFGSGTRLTVV.

The genes are TRBV28 and TRBJ1-5; D gene ambiguous. With 7 bases removed from V and 2 bases from J, the gap between germline ends came to 12 bases. There are 14 residues in the CDR3. Germline-derived CDR1 and CDR2 are MDHEN and SYDVKM. The CDR3 DNA follows: TGTGCCAGCACCACTGACTGGGGCAATCAGCCCCAGCATTTT. Amino acid sequence: CASTTDWGNQPQHF.

This rearrangement joins TRBV29-1 to TRBJ1-2, with D perhaps matching TRBD1 (5 bases). Looked up from germline, CDR1 is SQVTM and CDR2 is ANQGSEA. V lost 5 bases and J lost 6, with 13 bases in between. The CDR3 loop spans 12 amino acids. CDR3 loop: CSVLQDWNGYTF. The CDR3 DNA is TGCAGCGTTCTACAGGATTGGAATGGCTACACCTTC.

The gene calls are TRBV10-3 and TRBJ2-7; 7 nucleotides line up with TRBD1. Germline CDR1 is ENHRY and CDR2 is SYGVKD. Trimming took 4 bases from V and 1 from J; bases not matched to a gene: 4. This CDR3 region has 14 residues. The CDR3: CAISGGTVSYEQYF. The CDR3 DNA reads as TGTGCCATCAGTGGGGGGACAGTTTCCTACGAGCAGTACTTC.

The chain employs TRBV7-9 and TRBJ2-5, with 9 bases aligning to TRBD2. CDR3 length: 14 amino acids. With 3 bases clipped from V and 5 bases from J, the junction kept 4 bases outside the gene matches. Germline values: CDR1 SEHNR, CDR2 FQNEAQ (reference sequence). The CDR3 loop reads CASSLGTSMETQYF. The CDR3 region has the DNA TGTGCCAGCAGCTTGGGGACTAGCATGGAGACCCAGTACTTC.

This clone has a handful of counts. The chain uses TRBV10-1 and TRBJ2-7, with a tentative D call TRBD1 (5 bases). With 3 bases removed from V and 2 bases from J, the gap between germline ends came to 11 bases. Germline V CDR1 and CDR2: WNHNN, SYGVQD (reference sequence). This CDR3 contains 14 residues. The DNA of the CDR3 is TGCGCCAGCAGTGACTCCGGCAGGGCCTACGAGCAGTACTTC. Protein sequence: CASSDSGRAYEQYF.

The J gene is TRBJ2-2, the V gene TRBV27, with 9 bases aligning to TRBD1. V gave up 5 bases and J gave up 1 base; unmatched junction bases: 5. The germline gives CDR1 MNHEY, CDR2 SMNVEV (reference sequence). The CDR3 is 16 residues long. Written as DNA, the CDR3 is TGTGCCAGCAGTCTCTCGGGACAGGGGAACACCGGGGAGCTGTTTTTT. Translating it yields CASSLSGQGNTGELFF.

The gene calls are TRBV30 and TRBJ2-3, with D uncertain. With 1 base removed from V and 0 bases from J, the gap between germline ends came to 2 bases. Germline values: CDR1 GTSNPN, CDR2 SVGIG (reference sequence). This CDR3 region has 12 residues. The CDR3, as DNA: TGTGCCTGGAGTGCGAGCACAGATACGCAGTATTTT. This codes for CAWSASTDTQYF.

The V gene is TRBV28, the J gene TRBJ2-1; maybe TRBD1 (6 bases). The CDR3 is 15 residues long. Trimming shortened V by 5 bases and J by 4 bases, and 15 bases separated the two germline ends. Germline V lookup: CDR1 MDHEN, CDR2 SYDVKM. The CDR3 sequence: CASSPDRRIYNEQFF. CDR3 bases: TGTGCCAGCAGTCCAGACAGGAGGATATACAATGAGCAGTTCTTC. The whole variable domain, remainder taken from reference TRBV28 and TRBJ2-1, is DVKVTQSSRYLVKRTGEKVFLECVQDMDHENMFWYRQDPGLGLRLIYFSYDVKMKEKGDIPEGYSVSREKKERFSLILESASTNQTSMYLCASSPDRRIYNEQFFGPGTRLTVL.

This chain uses TRBV28 with TRBJ2-2, with 8 bases matching TRBD1. This CDR3 spans 18 amino acids. Germline V gene data show CDR1 as MDHEN and CDR2 as SYDVKM. The V segment lost 5 bases and the J segment 5 bases; nucleotides outside the gene matches: 16. CDR3 sequence reads: CASSPRTGLQLSTGELFF. The CDR3 DNA is TGTGCCAGCAGTCCCAGGACAGGGTTACAGCTATCGACCGGGGAGCTGTTTTTT.

This chain links TRBV10-2 with TRBJ2-1; TRBD2 matches at 9 bases. The V gene's germline CDR1 is WSHSY and CDR2 SAAADI. The CDR3 extends over 14 amino acids. V was clipped by 6 bases and J by 5 bases; unmatched bases: 5. This CDR3 is CASRGGRVDNEQFF. The CDR3 bases are TGCGCCAGCAGGGGCGGGAGGGTCGACAATGAGCAGTTCTTC.

This clone has just a few counts. This chain links TRBV4-2 with TRBJ2-7; 9 nucleotides match TRBD2. CDR3 length: 14 amino acids. Trimming at V came to 0 bases and at J to 7 bases, leaving 4 bases not matched to a gene. Per germline, CDR1 LGHNA and CDR2 YNFKEQ. In DNA form, the CDR3 reads TGTGCCAGCAGCCAAGAAGCTCTAGCGGGGGAGCAGTACTTC. Translated: CASSQEALAGEQYF.

V gene TRBV27 combines with J gene TRBJ2-5, with D perhaps TRBD1 (7 bases). The J call may be incorrect, as the DNA end agrees better with TRBJ2-7. This CDR3 has 15 amino acids. Germline V gene sequence: CDR1 MNHEY, CDR2 SMNVEV (reference sequence). CDR3: CASTPRGVSSYEQYF. The CDR3 DNA follows: TGTGCCAGCACCCCCAGGGGGGTTAGCTCCTACGAGCAGTACTTC.

The chain carries TRBV13 and TRBJ2-7, with D unclear. Germline CDR1 reads PRHDT; CDR2 reads FYEKMQ (reference sequence). Trimming left V 0 bases short and J 0 bases short, with 9 bases between. This CDR3 has 15 residues. The CDR3 loop is CASSLGRMGSYEQYF. CDR3 in DNA: TGTGCCAGCAGCTTAGGGAGGATGGGCTCCTACGAGCAGTACTTC.

The chain is built from TRBV7-3 and TRBJ1-1; TRBD1 is a possible D gene (6 bases). CDR1 is SGHTA and CDR2 is FQGTGA in the germline V gene. CDR3 length equals 15 residues. V was shortened by 5 bases and J by 1 base, with 14 bases between the two germline ends. In DNA form, the CDR3 reads TGTGCCAGCAGCGACCGGGCAGGGGCGAACACTGAAGCTTTCTTT. Translating it yields CASSDRAGANTEAFF.

The chain is built from TRBV27 and TRBJ2-3; 8 bases match TRBD1. Looked up from germline, CDR1 is MNHEY and CDR2 is SMNVEV (reference sequence). The CDR3 consists of 13 residues. Trimming at V came to 4 bases and at J to 5 bases, leaving 2 bases not matched to a gene. DNA of the CDR3: TGTGCCAGCAGTTCCGGACAGGGAGATACGCAGTATTTT. Amino acid sequence: CASSSGQGDTQYF.

Points on this clone: Germline is not matched at one junction end, which may reflect a read error. The genes are TRBV7-9 and TRBJ1-1; perhaps TRBD1 as D (5 bases). Per the germline V gene, CDR1 is SEHNR and CDR2 is FQNEAQ (reference sequence). The CDR3 has 12 residues. The CDR3 here is CSSSLVEGRGFF. The CDR3 nucleotides are TGTTCCAGCAGCTTAGTGGAGGGTAGGGGTTTCTTT.

The chain joins TRBV11-3 to TRBJ2-7; 7 nucleotides agree with TRBD1. Trimming took 1 base from V and 5 from J; bases not matched to a gene: 11. In germline, CDR1 is SGHNT, CDR2 YENEEA. There are 16 residues in the CDR3. CDR3 residues: CASSLGTGARGDEQYF. Here the CDR3 DNA reads TGTGCCAGCAGCTTAGGAACAGGGGCCCGGGGCGACGAGCAGTACTTC.

About this clone itself: The germline gene is not matched at one end of the junction; a read error may be the cause. This rearrangement joins TRBV7-7 to TRBJ1-5, with 9 bases identical to TRBD1. CDR1 is SSHAT, CDR2 FNYEAQ, per germline (reference sequence). The CDR3 totals 20 residues. CDR3 region: CASSLAPGQGLTCSNQPQHF. DNA of the CDR3: TGTGCTAGCAGCTTAGCCCCGGGACAGGGTCTAACCTGTAGCAATCAGCCCCAGCATTTT.

V gene TRBV29-1 combines with J gene TRBJ2-2, with TRBD2 as a possible D gene (6 bases). The CDR3 spans 13 residues. V was pared by 3 bases and J by 7 bases, with 12 bases between. Per germline, CDR1 SQVTM and CDR2 ANQGSEA. CDR3 sequence (DNA): TGCAGCGTTGAGGCTGGAGCGGGCGGGGAGCTGTTTTTT. Its translation is CSVEAGAGGELFF.

The chain is built from TRBV7-2 and TRBJ2-1; D is possibly TRBD2 (7 bases). V lost 4 bases and J lost 7, with 26 bases in between. The CDR3 has 18 amino acids. Germline values: CDR1 SGHTA, CDR2 FQGNSA. The CDR3 loop reads CASSSLGGLPFEGNEQFF. The CDR3 nucleotides are TGTGCCAGCAGCTCCCTCGGGGGGCTCCCTTTTGAAGGGAATGAGCAGTTCTTC.

V gene TRBV19 combines with J gene TRBJ2-3, with 7 bases lining up with TRBD2. CDR3 length: 15 amino acids. Germline-derived CDR1 and CDR2 are LNHDA and SQIVND (reference sequence). With V trimmed by 1 base and J by 8 bases, 9 bases remained unmatched. This CDR3 is CASSIGGRGMGTQYF. In DNA, the CDR3 is TGTGCCAGTAGTATAGGCGGGAGAGGGATGGGTACGCAGTATTTT.

The genes are TRBV18 and TRBJ1-1; D may be TRBD1 (5 bases). Deletions cut 3 bases from V and 8 bases from J, with 13 bases between. From germline, CDR1 is KGHSH and CDR2 LQKENI. The CDR3 spans 13 residues. This CDR3 is CASSPAGRTEAFF. The DNA of the CDR3 is TGTGCCAGCTCACCTGCAGGGCGTACCGAAGCTTTCTTT. The entire variable domain, with the rest obtained from reference TRBV18 and TRBJ1-1, is as follows: NAGVMQNPRHLVRRRGQEARLRCSPMKGHSHVYWYRQLPEEGLKFMVYLQKENIIDESGMPKERFSAEFPKEGPSILRIQQVVRGDSAAYFCASSPAGRTEAFFGQGTRLTVV.

The gene calls are TRBV10-2 and TRBJ2-7, with D possibly matching TRBD1 (5 bases). The V gene lost 3 bases and the J gene lost 7 bases, with 10 bases spanning the gap. CDR1 and CDR2 (germline): WSHSY, SAAADI. The CDR3 has 12 residues. This chain's CDR3 is CASSEGSGEQYF. CDR3 coding DNA: TGCGCCAGCAGTGAAGGGTCAGGGGAGCAGTACTTC.

This clone was counted a single time. The chain links TRBV5-1 to TRBJ2-7; TRBD2 might be the D (5 bases). The germline V gene encodes CDR1 SGHRS and CDR2 YFSETQ. The CDR3 consists of 14 residues. V was clipped by 3 bases and J by 0 bases, with 10 bases between them. Here the CDR3 reads CASSSGVASYEQYF. CDR3 bases: TGCGCCAGCAGCTCCGGGGTCGCCTCCTACGAGCAGTACTTC.

The chain recombines TRBV4-2 with TRBJ2-1; 8 bases align to TRBD2. The trim removed 2 bases at V and 4 bases at J, leaving 4 bases unmatched. Germline-derived CDR1 and CDR2 are LGHNA and YNFKEQ. The CDR3 length is 15 residues. The CDR3 region has the DNA TGTGCCAGCAGCCAACGGCGGGAGGCTTACAATGAGCAGTTCTTC. Amino acids: CASSQRREAYNEQFF.